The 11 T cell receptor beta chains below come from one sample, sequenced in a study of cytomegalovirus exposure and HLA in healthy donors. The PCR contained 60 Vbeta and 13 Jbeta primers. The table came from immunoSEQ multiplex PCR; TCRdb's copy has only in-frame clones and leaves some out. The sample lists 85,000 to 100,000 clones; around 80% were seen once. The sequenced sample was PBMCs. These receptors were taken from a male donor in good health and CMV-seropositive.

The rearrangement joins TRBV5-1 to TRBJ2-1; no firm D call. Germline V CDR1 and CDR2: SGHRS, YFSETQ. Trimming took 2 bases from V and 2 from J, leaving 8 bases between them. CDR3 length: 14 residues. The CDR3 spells CASSLPGTYNEQFF. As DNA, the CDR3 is TGCGCCAGCAGCTTACCAGGTACCTACAATGAGCAGTTCTTC.

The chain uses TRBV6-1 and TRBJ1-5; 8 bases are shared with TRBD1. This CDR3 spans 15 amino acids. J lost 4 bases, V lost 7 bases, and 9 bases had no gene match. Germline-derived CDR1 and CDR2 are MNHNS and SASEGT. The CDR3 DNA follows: TGTGCCAGCATTTTAGTGACAGGGGTTAATCAGCCCCAGCATTTT. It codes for CASILVTGVNQPQHF.

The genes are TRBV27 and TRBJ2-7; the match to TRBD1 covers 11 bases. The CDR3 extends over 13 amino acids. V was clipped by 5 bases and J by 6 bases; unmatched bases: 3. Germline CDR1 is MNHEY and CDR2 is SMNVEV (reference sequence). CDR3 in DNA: TGTGCCAGCAGTCTGGGGACAGGGGGCGAGCAGTACTTC. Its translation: CASSLGTGGEQYF.

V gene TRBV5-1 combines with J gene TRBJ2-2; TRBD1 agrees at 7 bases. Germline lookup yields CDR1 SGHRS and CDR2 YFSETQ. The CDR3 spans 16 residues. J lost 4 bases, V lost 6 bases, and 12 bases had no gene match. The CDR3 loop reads CASNDRTGSTTGELFF. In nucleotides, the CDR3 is TGCGCCAGCAACGACCGGACAGGAAGTACCACCGGGGAGCTGTTTTTT.

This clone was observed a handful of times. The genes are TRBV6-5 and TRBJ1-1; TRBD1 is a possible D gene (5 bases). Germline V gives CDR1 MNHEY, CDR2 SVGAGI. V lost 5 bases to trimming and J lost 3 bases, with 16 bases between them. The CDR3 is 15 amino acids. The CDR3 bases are TGTGCCAGCAGTAAACCAGGGCCTGGCGACACTGAAGCTTTCTTT. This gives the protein CASSKPGPGDTEAFF.

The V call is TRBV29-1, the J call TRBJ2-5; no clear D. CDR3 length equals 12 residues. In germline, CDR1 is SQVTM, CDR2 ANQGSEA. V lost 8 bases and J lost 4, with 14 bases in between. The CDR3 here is CSPKTAGETQYF. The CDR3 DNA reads TGCAGCCCAAAAACGGCAGGAGAGACCCAGTACTTC. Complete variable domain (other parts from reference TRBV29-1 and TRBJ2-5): SAVISQKPSRDICQRGTSLTIQCQVDSQVTMMFWYRQQPGQSLTLIATANQGSEATYESGFVIDKFPISRPNLTFSTLTVSNMSPEDSSIYLCSPKTAGETQYFGPGTRLLVL.

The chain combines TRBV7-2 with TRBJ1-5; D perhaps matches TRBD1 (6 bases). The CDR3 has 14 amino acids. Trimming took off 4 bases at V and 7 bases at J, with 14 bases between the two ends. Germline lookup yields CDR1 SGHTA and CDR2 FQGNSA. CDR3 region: CASSWDTGRQPQHF. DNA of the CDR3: TGTGCCAGCAGCTGGGACACCGGACGCCAGCCCCAGCATTTT. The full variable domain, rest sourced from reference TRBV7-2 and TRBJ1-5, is GAGVSQSPSNKVTEKGKDVELRCDPISGHTALYWYRQSLGQGLEFLIYFQGNSAPDKSGLPSDRFSAERTGGSVSTLTIQRTQQEDSAVYLCASSWDTGRQPQHFGDGTRLSIL.

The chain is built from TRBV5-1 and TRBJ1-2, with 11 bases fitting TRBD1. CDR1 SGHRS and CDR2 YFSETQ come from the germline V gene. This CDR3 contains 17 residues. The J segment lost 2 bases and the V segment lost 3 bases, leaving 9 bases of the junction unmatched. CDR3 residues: CASSSNGGQGANYGYTF. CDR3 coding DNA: TGCGCCAGCAGCTCAAACGGCGGACAGGGGGCCAACTATGGCTACACCTTC.

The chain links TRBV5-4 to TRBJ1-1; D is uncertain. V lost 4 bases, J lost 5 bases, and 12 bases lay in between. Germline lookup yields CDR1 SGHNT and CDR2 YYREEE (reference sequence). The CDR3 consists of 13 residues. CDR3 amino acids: CASSRSPGTEAFF. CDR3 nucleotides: TGTGCCAGCAGCCGATCTCCGGGTACTGAAGCTTTCTTT.

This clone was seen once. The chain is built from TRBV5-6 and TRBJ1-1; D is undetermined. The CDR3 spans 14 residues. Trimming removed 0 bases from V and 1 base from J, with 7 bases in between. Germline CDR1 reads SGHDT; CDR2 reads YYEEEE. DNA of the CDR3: TGTGCCAGCAGCTTGGTACAGAGGAACACTGAAGCTTTCTTT. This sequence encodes CASSLVQRNTEAFF.

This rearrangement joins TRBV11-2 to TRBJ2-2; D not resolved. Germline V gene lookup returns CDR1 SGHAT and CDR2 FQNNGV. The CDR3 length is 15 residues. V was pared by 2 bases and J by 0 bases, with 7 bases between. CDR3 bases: TGTGCCAGCAGCTTACGACAAGCGAACACCGGGGAGCTGTTTTTT. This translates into CASSLRQANTGELFF.